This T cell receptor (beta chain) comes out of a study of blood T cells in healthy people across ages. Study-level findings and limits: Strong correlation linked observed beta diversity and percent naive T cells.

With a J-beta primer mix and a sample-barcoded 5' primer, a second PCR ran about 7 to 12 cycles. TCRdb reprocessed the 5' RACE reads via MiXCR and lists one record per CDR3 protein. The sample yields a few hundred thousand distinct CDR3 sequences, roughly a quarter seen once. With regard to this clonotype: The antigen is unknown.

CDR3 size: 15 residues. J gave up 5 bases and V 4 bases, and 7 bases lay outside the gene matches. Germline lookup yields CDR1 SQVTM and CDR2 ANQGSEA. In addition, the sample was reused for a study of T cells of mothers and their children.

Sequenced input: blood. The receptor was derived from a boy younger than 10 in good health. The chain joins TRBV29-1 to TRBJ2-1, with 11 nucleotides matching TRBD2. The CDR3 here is CSVGPRLAGNNEQFF. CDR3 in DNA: TGCAGCGTTGGACCTCGACTAGCGGGGAACAATGAGCAGTTCTTC.